This TCR beta chain was sequenced for a study of molecular identifiers for immune sequencing clone quantification. The study, taken as a whole, reports: Sizes of clones that are highly expanded could be underestimated (if identical TCR molecules share a barcode). Spiked Jurkat TCR RNA equal to one cell could reportedly be picked out among some 1 million naive cells. Clonotypes topping 20 RNA copies carried over 99% of effector molecules but under 1% of naive ones.

From the PCR reads, TCRdb called clonotypes with MiXCR, one entry per CDR3 protein. The sample shows about 510,000 distinct CDR3 sequences, about a quarter of them seen only once. Naive CD8 T cells were picked out by sorting for CD8+CD4-CCR7+CD45RA+. V lost 2 bases to trimming and J lost 7 bases, with 21 bases between them. The CDR3 extends over 16 amino acids. Germline CDR1 reads SEHNR; CDR2 reads FQNEAQ (reference sequence). This clonotype was detected many times. The antigen remains unidentified. The rearrangement links TRBV7-9 to TRBJ2-7; TRBD2 is a possible D gene (5 bases). This TCR came from a human donor in good health. Some libraries in this study had Jurkat cell RNA spiked in. Sequencing was done on a sample of naive CD8+ T cells from blood, with Jurkat cell RNA spiked in. Subset specified: FACS-sorted CD8+CD4-CCR7+CD45RA+ naive T cells. The CDR3 coding sequence is TGTGCCAGCAGCTTAAGTCAGGACTCCCCGTCGTGGGAGCAGTACTTC. It specifies CASSLSQDSPSWEQYF.